This TCR beta chain was recovered during a study of technical replicates of blood from a handful of donors. TCRdb's copy holds only in-frame clones and misses some; the assay was immunoSEQ multiplex PCR. The table lists under 75,000 clones, about 86% of them singletons, with roughly 5% in the top ten. The CDR3 has 14 amino acids. The junction had 8 bases not matched to a gene; V was cut back by 5 bases and J by 5 bases. CDR1 is SEHNR, CDR2 FQNEAQ, per germline (reference sequence). Sequenced sample: PBMCs. The chain carries TRBV7-9 and TRBJ2-7; 8 bases line up with TRBD2. The TCR was taken from a human donor in good health. Some clones in this sample may be carry-over from other donors' samples. The CDR3 loop reads CASSPSSGLDEQYF. In nucleotides, the CDR3 is TGTGCCAGCAGCCCATCTAGCGGGTTGGACGAGCAGTACTTC.